This section outlines one TCR beta chain sequence together with its context. Its antigen remains unknown. Germline loops: CDR1 SGHTA, CDR2 FQGNSA. V dropped 1 base and J dropped 1 base, with 10 bases sitting between them. The CDR3 sequence is 15 residues long. The data were taken from a study of cytomegalovirus exposure and HLA in healthy donors. The study's findings and limits: Later analysis found that TCR beta chains associated with HLA were more clonally expanded than other, equally common chains. Earlier analysis looked at TCR beta V segments, and most were productive about 90% or about 30% of the time.

With 60 Vbeta and 13 Jbeta primers, the PCR was carried out. The repertoire was sequenced with immunoSEQ multiplex PCR; TCRdb's copy has only in-frame clones and lacks some. The profile covers around 63,000 clones, with approximately 79% appearing a single time and 2.9% taken by the ten largest. The TCR was taken from a woman aged 25 to 45 in good health and CMV-seronegative. The sample was PBMCs. The chain links TRBV7-2 to TRBJ1-1, with TRBD1 as a possible D gene (6 bases). CDR3 residues: CASSLVGQSNTEAFF. The CDR3 coding sequence is TGTGCCAGCAGCTTAGTAGGACAGTCGAACACTGAAGCTTTCTTT. Combining the CDR3 with reference TRBV7-2 and TRBJ1-1 gives the whole variable domain GAGVSQSPSNKVTEKGKDVELRCDPISGHTALYWYRQSLGQGLEFLIYFQGNSAPDKSGLPSDRFSAERTGGSVSTLTIQRTQQEDSAVYLCASSLVGQSNTEAFFGQGTRLTVV.